The 16 T cell receptor beta chains in this list originate from one sample, sequenced in a study of lymphopenia after photon versus proton radiotherapy. Data came from immunoSEQ multiplex PCR; TCRdb stores just in-frame clones and leaves some out. Of approximately 45,000 clones detected, over 75% appear once; the ten largest clones hold about 2.2%. The sequenced sample was peripheral blood, obtained from a patient treated with photon-based radiotherapy. All receptors come from a man aged 35 to 55 with gastric cancer.

The table lists this clone with a few counts. The V and J genes are TRBV10-3 and TRBJ1-5; D possibly corresponds to TRBD1 (5 bases). Between the trimmed V and J ends, which lost 4 bases and 5 bases, there was a span of 9 bases. The CDR3 is 13 amino acids. Germline V gene sequence: CDR1 ENHRY, CDR2 SYGVKD. CDR3 DNA: TGTGCCATCAGTGCAGGGTACGATCAGCCCCAGCATTTT. Its translation: CAISAGYDQPQHF.

V gene TRBV2 combines with J gene TRBJ2-5, with a possible D match to TRBD1 (6 bases). The length of the CDR3 is 13 residues. Germline V CDR1 and CDR2: SNHLY, FYNNEI. Trimming removed 7 bases at V and 1 base at J, with 10 bases between. The CDR3 reads CASTRTAQETQYF. The CDR3, as DNA: TGTGCCAGCACAAGGACAGCCCAAGAGACCCAGTACTTC. The full variable domain, in which reference TRBV2 and TRBJ2-5 provide the parts outside the CDR3, is EPEVTQTPSHQVTQMGQEVILRCVPISNHLYFYWYRQILGQKVEFLVSFYNNEISEKSEIFDDQFSVERPDGSNFTLKIRSTKLEDSAMYFCASTRTAQETQYFGPGTRLLVL.

The CDR3 bases are TGTGCCAGCACTGGCCTAGCGGGGGAGACCCAGTACTTC. Encoded protein: CASTGLAGETQYF. This sequence joins TRBV25-1 and TRBJ2-5, with 9 bases identical to TRBD2. The CDR3 is made up of 13 amino acids. Germline V gene sequence: CDR1 MGHDK, CDR2 SYGVNS. J lost 5 bases, V lost 7 bases, and 5 bases had no gene match.

This rearrangement joins TRBV6-5 to TRBJ1-4; no definite D call. Germline V gene lookup returns CDR1 MNHEY and CDR2 SVGAGI. V lost 6 bases, J lost 8 bases, and 19 bases lay in between. This CDR3 has 15 amino acids. This CDR3 is CASRPLGVRTEKLFF. The CDR3 DNA sequence: TGTGCCAGCAGGCCGCTTGGGGTCCGTACGGAAAAACTGTTTTTT.

The chain joins TRBV20-1 to TRBJ2-5; 7 positions agree with TRBD2. Germline loops: CDR1 DFQATT, CDR2 SNEGSKA (reference sequence). V lost 0 bases to trimming and J lost 11 bases; unmatched junction nucleotides: 3. The CDR3 totals 11 residues. The DNA for the CDR3 is TGCAGTGCTAGAGAGCTGGGAGGGCAGTACTTC. Translation gives CSARELGGQYF.

With respect to this clone: Other DNA sequences from this sample encode an identical CDR3 as well. This chain uses TRBV5-1 with TRBJ2-3; TRBD2 is a possible D gene (6 bases). Deletions cut 1 base from V and 0 bases from J, with 9 bases between. The CDR3 sequence is 15 residues long. Germline assignment: CDR1 SGHRS and CDR2 YFSETQ. This CDR3 is CASSLRGVSTDTQYF. As DNA, the CDR3 is TGCGCCAGCAGCTTGCGCGGGGTAAGCACAGATACGCAGTATTTT.

CDR3 DNA sequence: TGTGCCAGCAGTCACGAGGTCCAAGAGACCCAGTACTTC. Residues: CASSHEVQETQYF. The chain recombines TRBV6-1 with TRBJ2-5; D is unresolved. CDR3 size: 13 residues. CDR1 and CDR2 from the germline V gene are MNHNS and SASEGT. V was shortened by 5 bases and J by 1 base, with 8 bases between the two germline ends.

The chain uses TRBV5-6 and TRBJ2-2, with D possibly being TRBD1 (5 bases). V lost 0 bases and J 4 bases, leaving 10 bases between the germline ends. This CDR3 comprises 15 residues. Germline lookup yields CDR1 SGHDT and CDR2 YYEEEE. The CDR3 sequence is CASSLGGVITGELFF. CDR3 bases: TGTGCCAGCAGCTTGGGGGGCGTTATCACCGGGGAGCTGTTTTTT.

The chain combines TRBV30 with TRBJ1-2; possibly TRBD1 for D (6 bases). The CDR3 length is 14 residues. Germline-derived CDR1 and CDR2 are GTSNPN and SVGIG (reference sequence). With 1 base removed from V and 7 bases from J, the gap between germline ends came to 16 bases. In nucleotides, the CDR3 is TGTGCCTGGAGTGCACAATCCACAGGGTCTGGCTACACCTTC. As protein: CAWSAQSTGSGYTF.

The gene calls are TRBV2 and TRBJ2-2; 7 bases match TRBD2. The V and J ends lost 6 bases and 6 bases, in that order; junction bases with no gene match: 4. Germline V gene sequence: CDR1 SNHLY, CDR2 FYNNEI. CDR3 length equals 13 residues. CDR3 DNA sequence: TGTGCCAGCAGGGGGACTATGTCCGGGGAGCTGTTTTTT. Amino acids: CASRGTMSGELFF.

V and J are TRBV7-2 and TRBJ2-3; D unresolved. Between the trimmed V and J ends, which lost 5 bases and 5 bases, there was a span of 8 bases. This CDR3 is 12 amino acids long. Germline V CDR1 and CDR2: SGHTA, FQGNSA. The CDR3 loop is CASSENLDTQYF. The DNA of the CDR3 is TGTGCCAGCAGCGAGAACTTAGATACGCAGTATTTT.

J is TRBJ2-2 and V is TRBV5-6, with D tentatively TRBD1 or TRBD2 (5 bases each). This CDR3 is 16 amino acids long. Germline CDR1 and CDR2: SGHDT and YYEEEE. The V gene lost 4 bases and the J gene lost 5 bases, with 18 bases spanning the gap. The CDR3 sequence is CASSATGTYSTGELFF. CDR3 DNA sequence: TGTGCCAGCAGCGCGACCGGGACCTATAGTACCGGGGAGCTGTTTTTT.

V usage is TRBV5-1 and J usage is TRBJ2-7; TRBD1 or TRBD2 may be the D gene (5 bases each). CDR1 SGHRS and CDR2 YFSETQ come from the germline V gene. The CDR3 has 14 amino acids. The ends were cut back, 2 bases at V and 5 bases at J, with 14 bases in the middle. As DNA, the CDR3 is TGCGCCAGCAGCTTTCAGGGAGAAACCGACGAGCAGTACTTC. Protein sequence: CASSFQGETDEQYF. Complete variable domain (other parts from reference TRBV5-1 and TRBJ2-7): KAGVTQTPRYLIKTRGQQVTLSCSPISGHRSVSWYQQTPGQGLQFLFEYFSETQRNKGNFPGRFSGRQFSNSRSEMNVSTLELGDSALYLCASSFQGETDEQYFGPGTRLTVT.

This clone appeared once. The chain carries TRBV6-4 and TRBJ1-1; TRBD1 aligns across 7 bases. CDR1 and CDR2 from the germline V gene are MRHNA and SNTAGT. The CDR3 has 13 amino acids. The trim removed 6 bases at V and 4 bases at J, leaving 5 bases unmatched. CDR3 region: CASRENRGTEAFF. The CDR3, as DNA: TGTGCCAGCAGGGAGAACAGGGGCACTGAAGCTTTCTTT.

The J gene is TRBJ1-1, the V gene TRBV6-1; D gene uncertain. Germline lookup yields CDR1 MNHNS and CDR2 SASEGT. V was shortened by 1 base and J by 5 bases, with 5 bases between the two germline ends. The CDR3 length is 12 residues. CDR3 protein: CASSEGSTEAFF. CDR3 nucleotides: TGTGCCAGCAGTGAAGGTAGTACTGAAGCTTTCTTT.

In this sample, this clone turned up a few times. The gene calls are TRBV27 and TRBJ1-4; possibly TRBD1 for D (5 bases). Germline loops: CDR1 MNHEY, CDR2 SMNVEV (reference sequence). Trimming stripped 5 bases from V and 4 bases from J, with 20 bases between. The CDR3 length is 17 residues. CDR3 protein: CASSTATRGVGNEKLFF. The CDR3 DNA sequence: TGTGCCAGCAGTACGGCGACGAGGGGCGTGGGTAATGAAAAACTGTTTTTT.